Each of the 24 T cell receptor beta chains below was sequenced from the same sample in a study of blood T cells in healthy people across ages. A second PCR, run for roughly 7 to 12 cycles, used a sample-barcoded 5' primer plus a J-beta primer mix. From the 5' RACE reads, TCRdb called clonotypes with MiXCR, one entry per CDR3 protein. The sample holds 600,000 or so distinct CDR3 sequences, 25% to 35% seen once. The sequenced sample was blood. The receptors derive from a woman aged 80 or over in good health.

This clonotype has a count of ten or more. This chain links TRBV7-9 with TRBJ1-1; possibly TRBD1 for D (5 bases). The CDR3 sequence is 15 residues long. The germline V gene has CDR1 SEHNR and CDR2 FQNEAQ (reference sequence). Trimming pared 4 bases from V and 0 bases from J, leaving 12 bases between. CDR3 loop: CASSSLTDLNTEAFF. CDR3 nucleotide sequence: TGTGCCAGCAGCTCCCTGACAGACTTGAACACTGAAGCTTTCTTT.

This clonotype was recorded a few times. A much larger clone lies a single base off, so this may be a read error. The CDR3 here is CSALSGGAYNEQYF. The CDR3 DNA reads as TGCAGTGCACTTAGCGGTGGGGCCTACAATGAGCAGTACTTC. The V call is TRBV20-1, the J call TRBJ2-1; a possible D gene is TRBD2 (6 bases). The J call is uncertain, as TRBJ2-7 better fits the DNA end. Germline CDR1 is DFQATT and CDR2 is SNEGSKA (reference sequence). CDR3 length: 14 amino acids.

The chain recombines TRBV6-5 with TRBJ2-5, with D unresolved. Deletions cut 5 bases from V and 4 bases from J, with 14 bases between. Germline CDR1 and CDR2: MNHEY and SVGAGI. The CDR3 sequence is 14 residues long. CDR3: CASSAPSKGETQYF. The DNA of the CDR3 is TGTGCCAGCAGTGCACCTTCCAAAGGAGAGACCCAGTACTTC.

This clonotype was counted at least ten times. V usage is TRBV12-3 or TRBV12-4 and J usage is TRBJ2-1, with TRBD2 matching 12 bases. The CDR3 runs 15 residues. V shed 5 bases and J 8 bases; nucleotides not matched to a gene: 7. The CDR3 DNA follows: TGTGCCAGCAGTGCTAGCGGGGGGGGGATCGATGAGCAGTTCTTC. This codes for CASSASGGGIDEQFF.

The chain carries TRBV12-3 or TRBV12-4 and TRBJ2-5; D is unclear. The CDR3 has 14 residues. Trimming took off 6 bases at V and 2 bases at J, with 13 bases between the two ends. The CDR3 nucleotides are TGTGCCAGCAGCGGTTCACTCATACAAGAGACCCAGTACTTC. Residues: CASSGSLIQETQYF.

A word on this clonotype: At one of its ends the junction is not consistent with the germline gene, which may arise from a read error. This chain links TRBV4-2 with TRBJ2-2; D gene uncertain. The germline V gene encodes CDR1 LGHNA and CDR2 YNFKEQ. CDR3 length: 15 residues. Written as DNA, the CDR3 is TGTGCCAGCAGCCAAGATCGTACTACCACCAGGGAGCTGTTTTTT. It codes for CASSQDRTTTRELFF.

This clonotype came up many times. It may be a read error: a sequence one base away is much more abundant. The J gene is TRBJ2-2, the V gene TRBV6-1, with D possibly TRBD2 on 6 matching bases. This CDR3 is 14 amino acids long. CDR1 and CDR2 (germline): MNHNS, SASEGT. The CDR3 here is CASSEVEGTGERFF. The CDR3 DNA follows: TGTGCCAGCAGTGAAGTGGAGGGCACCGGGGAGCGGTTTTTT.

This clonotype has a count of ten or more. The genes are TRBV5-1 and TRBJ2-5; TRBD1 matches at 7 bases. The CDR3 length is 15 residues. The ends lost 4 bases at V and 1 base at J; junction bases unmatched: 7. CDR1 SGHRS and CDR2 YFSETQ come from the germline V gene. CDR3 residues: CASSKEDRTQETQYF. The CDR3 DNA follows: TGCGCCAGCAGCAAGGAGGACAGGACCCAAGAGACCCAGTACTTC.

This clonotype was seen ten or more times. The V gene is TRBV20-1, the J gene TRBJ2-6, with TRBD2 as a possible D gene (6 bases). The V gene's germline CDR1 is DFQATT and CDR2 SNEGSKA (reference sequence). Deletions cut 4 bases from V and 2 bases from J, with 15 bases between. The CDR3 has 16 amino acids. CDR3 bases: TGCAGTGCTACTAGCCAGGGAGGAACTGGGGCCAACGTCCTGACTTTC. It is translated as CSATSQGGTGANVLTF.

The gene calls are TRBV30 and TRBJ1-6; 7 nucleotides agree with TRBD1. V lost 5 bases, J lost 13 bases, and 14 bases stayed unmatched. This CDR3 is 14 amino acids long. Per germline, CDR1 GTSNPN and CDR2 SVGIG (reference sequence). As DNA, the CDR3 is TGTGCCTGGGGGATCGACAGGGTGAAGGCGCCCCTCCACTTT. Its translation: CAWGIDRVKAPLHF.

Worth noting for this clonotype: This sequence may be a read error, since a much larger clone differs from it by one base. This chain uses TRBV15 with TRBJ1-1, with 11 bases fitting TRBD1. This CDR3 comprises 17 residues. V lost 2 bases, J lost 11 bases, and 16 bases stayed unmatched. The germline gives CDR1 LNHNV, CDR2 YYDKDF (reference sequence). This CDR3 reads CATSRNRRDRGTDLAFF. CDR3 in DNA: TGTGCCACCAGCAGAAATCGCCGGGACAGGGGGACTGACCTGGCTTTCTTT.

This clonotype occurred many times. The V call is TRBV18, the J call TRBJ2-1; D is perhaps TRBD2 (6 bases). The CDR3 has 13 residues. V dropped 6 bases and J dropped 10 bases, with 16 bases sitting between them. Looked up from germline, CDR1 is KGHSH and CDR2 is LQKENI. The CDR3 loop reads CASSPPTAGEQFF. The CDR3 DNA sequence: TGTGCCAGCTCCCCGCCGACGGCGGGGGAGCAGTTCTTC.

In this sample, this clonotype turned up many times. A much larger clone is a single base away; this may be a read error. The chain links TRBV6-2 or TRBV6-3 to TRBJ2-7; D is uncertain. This CDR3 is built from 11 residues. Germline V lookup: CDR1 MNHEY, CDR2 SVGEGT. V was cut by 5 bases and J by 2 bases, with 4 bases left in between. Written as DNA, the CDR3 is TGTGCCAGCAGTCACACCTACGAGCAGTACTTC. Translation gives CASSHTYEQYF.

Ten or more counts support this clonotype. This chain uses TRBV12-3 or TRBV12-4 with TRBJ1-1; D is undetermined. The CDR3 length is 15 residues. The V end was cut by 5 bases, the J end by 1 base, with 14 bases between. The CDR3 here is CASSDTGRWNTEAFF. In DNA, the CDR3 is TGTGCCAGCAGTGATACTGGACGGTGGAACACTGAAGCTTTCTTT.

About this clonotype itself: A read error is possible here, since a much larger clone lies one base away. The genes are TRBV5-6 and TRBJ2-1, with a tentative D call TRBD1 (5 bases). Per the germline V gene, CDR1 is SGHDT and CDR2 is YYEEEE. V lost 3 bases, J lost 7 bases, and 17 bases lay in between. The CDR3 sequence is 15 residues long. CDR3 amino acids: CASSWMGPAGNEQFF. The CDR3 DNA reads TGTGCCAGCAGCTGGATGGGGCCAGCTGGTAATGAGCAGTTCTTC.

This clonotype was observed at least ten times. V is TRBV6-5 and J is TRBJ2-1, with D unclear. The CDR3 length is 12 residues. Trimming pared 6 bases from V and 4 bases from J, leaving 7 bases between. Germline-derived CDR1 and CDR2 are MNHEY and SVGAGI. The CDR3 DNA reads as TGTGCCAGCAGCAGTTTGTACAATGAGCAGTTCTTC. This sequence encodes CASSSLYNEQFF.

The J gene is TRBJ1-1, the V gene TRBV20-1; 8 bases map to TRBD1. V shed 1 base, J shed 4 bases, and the junction held 5 bases outside the gene matches. CDR3 size: 14 residues. In germline, CDR1 is DFQATT, CDR2 SNEGSKA (reference sequence). CDR3 sequence (DNA): TGCAGTGCTAGAGGTCAGGGGGCGCTCACTGAAGCTTTCTTT. This sequence encodes CSARGQGALTEAFF.

Of note for this clonotype: The junction departs from the called germline gene at one end, perhaps through a read error. The rearrangement uses TRBV7-9 and TRBJ2-2; D perhaps matches TRBD2 (6 bases). There are 16 residues in the CDR3. Germline V lookup: CDR1 SEHNR, CDR2 FQNEAQ (reference sequence). CDR3 loop: CASSLGGRQNNGELFF. The CDR3, as DNA: TGTGCCAGCAGCTTGGGGGGACGGCAAAACAACGGGGAGCTGTTTTTT.

A word on this clonotype: A read error may explain this, as a much larger clone is one base away. CDR3: CASSLDAGDRGETQYF. The CDR3 DNA sequence: TGTGCCAGCAGCTTAGACGCCGGGGATAGAGGGGAGACCCAGTACTTC. The V and J genes are TRBV13 and TRBJ2-7, with a weak D call TRBD2 (5 bases). The end of the DNA fits TRBJ2-5 better, so the J call may be wrong. CDR1 and CDR2 (germline): PRHDT, FYEKMQ (reference sequence). CDR3 length: 16 amino acids.

This clonotype was observed a few times. At one of its ends the junction is not consistent with the germline gene, which may arise from a read error. J is TRBJ2-3 and V is TRBV20-1; 7 positions match TRBD2. Germline loops: CDR1 DFQATT, CDR2 SNEGSKA (reference sequence). This CDR3 region has 15 residues. The CDR3 region has the DNA TGCAGTGCTAGAGATCCCGGGGGGAGTACAGACACGCAGTATTTT. Its protein product is CSARDPGGSTDTQYF.

This clonotype was counted many times. This chain uses TRBV29-1 with TRBJ1-1; no reliable D call. The CDR3 extends over 14 amino acids. Trimming took off 7 bases at V and 0 bases at J, with 15 bases between the two ends. Germline CDR1 is SQVTM and CDR2 is ANQGSEA. Here the CDR3 reads CSAAYSAMNTEAFF. The CDR3 nucleotides are TGCAGCGCCGCGTACAGTGCTATGAACACTGAAGCTTTCTTT.

In this sample, this clonotype turned up many times. The chain couples TRBV6-6 to TRBJ2-7; D remains unclear. The CDR3 is 14 amino acids. Germline assignment: CDR1 MNHNY and CDR2 SVGAGI (reference sequence). The V gene lost 6 bases and the J gene lost 1 base, with 13 bases spanning the gap. The DNA of the CDR3 is TGTGCCAGCAGGACCACGACGGATTCCTACGAGCAGTACTTC. Its translation is CASRTTTDSYEQYF.

This clonotype occurred a few times. V gene TRBV11-2 combines with J gene TRBJ1-1; TRBD1 matches at 7 bases. There are 15 residues in the CDR3. Trimming cost V 4 bases and J 2 bases; bases outside gene matches: 7. Germline V CDR1 and CDR2: SGHAT, FQNNGV. In DNA form, the CDR3 reads TGTGCCAGCAGCTACACAGGGGCCCGAAACACTGAAGCTTTCTTT. The encoded protein is CASSYTGARNTEAFF.

This clonotype was picked up many times. V and J are TRBV10-2 and TRBJ2-1; possibly TRBD1 for D (6 bases). V lost 8 bases and J 5 bases, leaving 19 bases between the germline ends. CDR3 length equals 15 residues. The germline CDR1 and CDR2 sequences are WSHSY and SAAADI. The CDR3 nucleotides are TGCGCCAGCCGTGCGAGTCCCCGACAGGACAATGAGCAGTTCTTC. Translated, it gives CASRASPRQDNEQFF.